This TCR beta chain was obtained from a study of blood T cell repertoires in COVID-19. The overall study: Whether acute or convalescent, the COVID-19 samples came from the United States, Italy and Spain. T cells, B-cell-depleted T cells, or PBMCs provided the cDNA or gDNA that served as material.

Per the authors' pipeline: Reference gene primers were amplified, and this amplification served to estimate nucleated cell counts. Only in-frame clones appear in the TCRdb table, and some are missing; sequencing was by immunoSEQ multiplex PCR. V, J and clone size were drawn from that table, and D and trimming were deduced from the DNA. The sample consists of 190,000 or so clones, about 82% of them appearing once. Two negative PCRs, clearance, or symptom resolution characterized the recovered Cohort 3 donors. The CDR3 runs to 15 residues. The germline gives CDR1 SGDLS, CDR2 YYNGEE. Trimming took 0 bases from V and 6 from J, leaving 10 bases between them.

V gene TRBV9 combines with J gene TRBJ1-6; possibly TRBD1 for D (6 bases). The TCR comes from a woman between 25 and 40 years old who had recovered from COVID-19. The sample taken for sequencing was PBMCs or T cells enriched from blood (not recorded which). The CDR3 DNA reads TGTGCCAGCAGCGTAGGTCAGGGGAGTAATTCACCCCTCCACTTT. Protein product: CASSVGQGSNSPLHF.